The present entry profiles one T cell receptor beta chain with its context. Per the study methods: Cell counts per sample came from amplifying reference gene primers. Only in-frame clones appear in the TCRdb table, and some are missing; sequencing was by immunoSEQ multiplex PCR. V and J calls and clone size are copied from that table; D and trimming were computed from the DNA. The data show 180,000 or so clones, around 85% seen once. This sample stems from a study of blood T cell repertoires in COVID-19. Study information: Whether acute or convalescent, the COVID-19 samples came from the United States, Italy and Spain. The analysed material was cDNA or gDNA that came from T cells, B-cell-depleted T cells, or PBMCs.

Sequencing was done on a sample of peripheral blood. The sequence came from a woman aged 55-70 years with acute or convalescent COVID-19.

The CDR3 DNA is TGTGCCAGCTCACCCGTTCCAGGATCCCAAGAGACCCAGTACTTC. Protein: CASSPVPGSQETQYF. This chain connects TRBV18 to TRBJ2-5; D is unresolved. CDR1 and CDR2 from the germline V gene are KGHSH and LQKENI. The CDR3 extends over 15 amino acids. Trimming took off 3 bases at V and 1 base at J, with 12 bases between the two ends. Drawing the rest from reference TRBV18 and TRBJ2-5, the complete variable domain is NAGVMQNPRHLVRRRGQEARLRCSPMKGHSHVYWYRQLPEEGLKFMVYLQKENIIDESGMPKERFSAEFPKEGPSILRIQQVVRGDSAAYFCASSPVPGSQETQYFGPGTRLLVL.